This entry features one T cell receptor beta chain sequence. The data were taken from a study of blood T cell repertoires in COVID-19. Study background: T cells, B-cell-depleted T cells, or PBMCs provided the cDNA or gDNA that served as material.

In germline, CDR1 is MNHEY, CDR2 SMNVEV (reference sequence). The J segment lost 4 bases and the V segment lost 6 bases, leaving 7 bases of the junction unmatched. The CDR3 contains 14 residues. Original processing notes: Reference gene primer amplification in the assay estimated nucleated cell counts. Generated by immunoSEQ multiplex PCR, the TCRdb table keeps only in-frame clones and is missing some. V, J and clone size are those of that table, while D and trimming were read from the DNA. The profile covers a few hundred thousand clones, with more than 80% appearing a single time and roughly 7.3% taken by the ten largest.

This TCR was sampled from a woman aged 25-40 years with COVID-19, enrolled during active disease. The chain uses TRBV27 and TRBJ1-1; 8 nucleotides align to TRBD1. The sample comprised peripheral blood. CDR3 bases: TGTGCCAGCAGCCGGACAGGGTTTGGCACTGAAGCTTTCTTT. Amino acid sequence: CASSRTGFGTEAFF.